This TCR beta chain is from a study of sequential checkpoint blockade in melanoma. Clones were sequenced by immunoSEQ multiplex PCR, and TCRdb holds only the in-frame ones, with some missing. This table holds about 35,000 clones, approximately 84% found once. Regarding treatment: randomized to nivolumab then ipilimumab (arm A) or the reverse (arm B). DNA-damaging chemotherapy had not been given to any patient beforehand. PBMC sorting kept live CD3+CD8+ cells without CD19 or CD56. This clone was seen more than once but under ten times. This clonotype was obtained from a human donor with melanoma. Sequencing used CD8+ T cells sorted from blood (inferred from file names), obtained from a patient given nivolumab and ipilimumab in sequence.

For the CDR3, the DNA is TGTGCCAGCAGTGACTCGACAGGGGGCTTCACAGATACGCAGTATTTT. This encodes CASSDSTGGFTDTQYF. The chain recombines TRBV28 with TRBJ2-3, with 10 positions matching TRBD1. Trimming cost V 5 bases and J 2 bases; bases outside gene matches: 7. Per the germline V gene, CDR1 is MDHEN and CDR2 is SYDVKM. The CDR3 contains 16 residues.